The next 2 T cell receptor beta chains were all read from a single sample in a study of response to subunit inactivated influenza vaccine. TCRdb independently ran MiXCR on the RT-PCR reads; one entry per CDR3 protein. In the table there are about 800,000 distinct CDR3 sequences, approximately 21% of which are singletons. Sequences were derived from PBMCs from blood, sampled 5 days after vaccination. These receptors were taken from a man aged 50-60 years who received an inactivated influenza vaccine.

This clonotype was seen at least ten times. The chain couples TRBV10-3 to TRBJ2-5; no reliable D call. CDR3 length: 11 residues. The germline V gene has CDR1 ENHRY and CDR2 SYGVKD. V was shortened by 3 bases and J by 2 bases, with 1 base between the two germline ends. The CDR3 spells CAISEQETQYF. As DNA, the CDR3 is TGTGCCATCAGTGAACAAGAGACCCAGTACTTC.

This sequence joins TRBV29-1 and TRBJ2-7; a weak D match, TRBD2 (5 bases). The CDR3 runs to 14 residues. V lost 1 base, J lost 3 bases, and 13 bases lay in between. Germline-derived CDR1 and CDR2 are SQVTM and ANQGSEA. The CDR3 nucleotides read TGCAGCGTTGAAGTCCGTGGGAGCCACTACGAGCAGTACTTC. Protein sequence: CSVEVRGSHYEQYF.